A selection of T cell receptor beta chains follows, all from one sample in a study of OX40 agonist ivuxolimab in advanced cancers. Sequencing used immunoSEQ multiplex PCR; TCRdb keeps in-frame clones, though not all of them. The sample holds over 45,000 clones, 75% to 85% seen once. Here the sequenced sample was CD4+ or CD8+ T cells sorted from blood, taken in a trial of the OX40 agonist ivuxolimab. Every receptor here comes from an adult with an advanced solid tumor such as melanoma, head and neck, liver or kidney cancer. The conserved cysteine and the conserved F or W are not part of the CDR3 here. D genes are given only for firm matches. Clone sizes are given selectively: once, few, many, or a class where the clone is expanded.

>.|TRBJ2-2|TRBV4-3|.
ASSQVLLSSGNTGELF
>.|TRBJ1-1|TRBV19|TRBD1
ASSSLRGPTEAF
>few|TRBJ2-1|TRBV11-2|.
ASSLTLGNEQF
>.|TRBJ1-5|TRBV6-6|.
ASSSLH
>.|TRBJ2-7|TRBV15|TRBD2
ATSGPGLANYEQY
>.|TRBJ2-1|TRBV15|.
ATSRRLAGSYNEQF
>once|TRBJ2-5|TRBV7-9|.
ASSLRTQPNQETQY
>once|TRBJ2-7|TRBV1|.
TSSQGTSGGQYEQY
>.|TRBJ2-2|TRBV19|.
ASSIDRDTGELF
>.|TRBJ1-5|TRBV4-3|.
ASSQDTQSNQPQH
>.|TRBJ1-3|TRBV5-1|TRBD1
ASSGGTAGNTIY
>.|TRBJ2-7|TRBV11-3|TRBD2
ASSLEGAGLAGEQY
>.|TRBJ2-5|TRBV4-3|.
ASSQDARVSETQY
>.|TRBJ2-3|TRBV6-5|TRBD1
ASRSPETGGDTQY
>.|TRBJ2-3|TRBV7-2|.
ASSPSKGGRADTQY
>.|TRBJ2-4|TRBV30|.
AWSPDTSGNIQY
>.|TRBJ1-1|TRBV25-1|TRBD1
ASSTTGGSEEAF
>.|TRBJ1-4|TRBV6-5|TRBD1
ASSYSTGSGEKLF
>.|TRBJ2-1|TRBV2|.
ASSEAATSQF
>.|TRBJ2-1|TRBV11-3|TRBD1
ASSQNTGASEQF